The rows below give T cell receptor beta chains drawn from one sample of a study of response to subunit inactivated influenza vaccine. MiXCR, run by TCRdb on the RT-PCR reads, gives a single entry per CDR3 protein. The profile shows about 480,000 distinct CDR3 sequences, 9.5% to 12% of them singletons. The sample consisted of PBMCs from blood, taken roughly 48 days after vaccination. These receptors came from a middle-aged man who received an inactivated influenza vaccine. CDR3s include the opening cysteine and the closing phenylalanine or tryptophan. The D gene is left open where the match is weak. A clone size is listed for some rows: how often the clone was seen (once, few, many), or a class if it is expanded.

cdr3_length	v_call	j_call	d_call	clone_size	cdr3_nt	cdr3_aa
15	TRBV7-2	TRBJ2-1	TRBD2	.	TGTGCCAGCAGCTTCGGTAGCGGGGCCTACAATGAGCAGTTCTTC	CASSFGSGAYNEQFF
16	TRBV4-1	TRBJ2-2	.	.	TGCGCCAGCAGCCAAACGGACAGTCGGGGGACCGGGGAGCTGTTTTTT	CASSQTDSRGTGELFF
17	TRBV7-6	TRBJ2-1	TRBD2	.	TGTGCCAGCAGCTTAGGACTAGCGGGCCACTCCTACAATGAGCAGTTCTTC	CASSLGLAGHSYNEQFF
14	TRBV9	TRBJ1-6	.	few	TGTGCCAGCAGCGTAGCTTCGGGGGTATCACCCCTCCACTTT	CASSVASGVSPLHF
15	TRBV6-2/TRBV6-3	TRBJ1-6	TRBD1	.	TGTACCAGCAGAACAACCGGGACAGGGGGTTCACCCCTCCACTTT	CTSRTTGTGGSPLHF
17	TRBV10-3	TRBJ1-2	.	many	TGTGCCATCAGCCATGACAGATTCCAGTCGATGGAATATGGCTACACCTTC	CAISHDRFQSMEYGYTF
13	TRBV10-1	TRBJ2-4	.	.	TGCGCCAGCAGTGAACAGGGTAGGAACATTCAGTACTTC	CASSEQGRNIQYF
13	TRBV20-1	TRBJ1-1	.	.	TGCAGTGCTAGAGTCACCCGGTCCCCCGAAGCTTTCTTT	CSARVTRSPEAFF
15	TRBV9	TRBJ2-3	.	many	TGTGCCAGCAGTTGGTCCAGCGGAGGCACAGATACGCAGTATTTT	CASSWSSGGTDTQYF
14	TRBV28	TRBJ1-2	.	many	TGTGCCAGCAGTCCACCCAGTCGGGGAGGAGGCTACACCTTC	CASSPPSRGGGYTF
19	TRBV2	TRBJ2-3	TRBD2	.	TGTGCCTGCAGTTCAAACCGACTAGCGGGGTTTGCAGGCACAGATACGCAGTATTTT	CACSSNRLAGFAGTDTQYF
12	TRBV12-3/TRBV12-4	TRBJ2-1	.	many	TGTGCCAGCAGTTTTCCCTACAATGAGCAGTTCTTC	CASSFPYNEQFF
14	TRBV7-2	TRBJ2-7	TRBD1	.	TGTGCCAGCAGCTACCTTGGACAGGGATATTGGGAGTACTTC	CASSYLGQGYWEYF
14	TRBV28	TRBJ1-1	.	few	TGTGCCAGCAGCCGACGAATAAGGAACACTGAAGCTTTCTTT	CASSRRIRNTEAFF
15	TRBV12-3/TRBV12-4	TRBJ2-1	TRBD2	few	TGTGCCAGCAGTTTTACGGGGGGGGCCTACAATGAGCAGTTCTTC	CASSFTGGAYNEQFF
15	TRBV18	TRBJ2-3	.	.	TGTGCCAGCTCACCGGTGGACTTCCCCGCAGATACGCAGTATTTT	CASSPVDFPADTQYF
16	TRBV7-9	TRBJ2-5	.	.	TGTGCCAGCAGCCTAACACGGCGTACTGTTGGAGAGACCCAGTACTTC	CASSLTRRTVGETQYF
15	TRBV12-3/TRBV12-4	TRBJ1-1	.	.	TGTGCCAGCAGTTTAGTGCAGGGGCTGTGGACTGAAGCTTTCTTT	CASSLVQGLWTEAFF
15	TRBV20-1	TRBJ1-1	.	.	TGCAGTGCTAGAGATTTCGAGCAGGGGACCACTGAAGCTTTCTTT	CSARDFEQGTTEAFF
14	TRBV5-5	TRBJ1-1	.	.	TGTGCCAGCAGCTTTGGGTCTCTTAACACTGAAGCTTTCTTT	CASSFGSLNTEAFF
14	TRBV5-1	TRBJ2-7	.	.	TGCGCCAGCAGCTTGGAAGGGGGGCGCTACGAGCAGTACTTC	CASSLEGGRYEQYF
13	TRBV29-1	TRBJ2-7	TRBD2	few	TGCAGCGTTGTTGACGGGGGGGCCTACGAGCAGTACTTC	CSVVDGGAYEQYF
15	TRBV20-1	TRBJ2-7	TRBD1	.	TGCAGTGCTAGAGATTTTAGGGGGCGAAACTACGAGCAGTACTTC	CSARDFRGRNYEQYF
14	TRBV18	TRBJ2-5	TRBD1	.	TGTGCCAGCTCACGGGAACAGGGGGGCGAGACCCAGTACTTC	CASSREQGGETQYF
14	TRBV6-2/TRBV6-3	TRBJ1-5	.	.	TGTGCCAGCAGTTACTGGCAGGGCCCCTTGGCCCAGCATTTT	CASSYWQGPLAQHF
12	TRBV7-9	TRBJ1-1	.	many	TGTGCCAGCAGCATGGGAGAGACTGAAGCTTTCTTT	CASSMGETEAFF
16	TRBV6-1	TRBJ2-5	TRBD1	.	TGTGCCAGCAGCCCCGATAGAGGGGGCCTCCAAGAGACCCAGTACTTC	CASSPDRGGLQETQYF
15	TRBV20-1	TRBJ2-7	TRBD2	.	TGCAGTGCTAACCTCGGGGGGAGGCCAAACTACGAGCAGTACTTC	CSANLGGRPNYEQYF
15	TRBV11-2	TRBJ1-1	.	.	TGTGCCAGCCGAAAACCGGGGACGGCCAACACTGAAGCTTTCTTT	CASRKPGTANTEAFF
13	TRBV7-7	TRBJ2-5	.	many	TGTGCCAGCAGCCGGGGTCCCGGAGAGACCCAGTACTTC	CASSRGPGETQYF
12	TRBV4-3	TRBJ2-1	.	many	TGCGCCAGCAGCCAAGATGGGACGGCGGAGTTCTTC	CASSQDGTAEFF
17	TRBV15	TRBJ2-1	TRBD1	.	TGTGCCACCAGCAGAGATCATCAACAGGGGACCTACAATGAGCAGTTCTTC	CATSRDHQQGTYNEQFF
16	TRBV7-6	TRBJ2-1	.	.	TGTGCCAGCAGCTTAGCGGGGGCGGCACTTTACACTGAGCAGTTCTTC	CASSLAGAALYTEQFF
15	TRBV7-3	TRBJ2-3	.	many	TGTGCCAGCAGCGTCTTGGGGGATTCGACAGATACGCAGTATTTT	CASSVLGDSTDTQYF
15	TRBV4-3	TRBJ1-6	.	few	TGCGCCAGCAGCCAGCGGGTCGCCTATAATTCACCCCTCCACTTT	CASSQRVAYNSPLHF
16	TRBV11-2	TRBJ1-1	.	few	TGTGCCAGCAGCTTAGATCGAAATTGGAGGGACACTGAAGCTTTCTTT	CASSLDRNWRDTEAFF
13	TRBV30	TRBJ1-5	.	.	TGTGCCTGGAGTCGAGGGGACCCACAGCCCCAGCATTTT	CAWSRGDPQPQHF
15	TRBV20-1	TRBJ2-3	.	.	TGCAGTGCTAGAGATTATGCACACGTCACAGATACGCAGTATTTT	CSARDYAHVTDTQYF
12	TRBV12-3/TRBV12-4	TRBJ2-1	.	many	TGTGCCAGCAGTCCGGGGTCGGATGAGCAGTTCTTC	CASSPGSDEQFF
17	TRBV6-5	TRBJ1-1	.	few	TGTGCCAGCAGTTACCAAAGGCGAGGGTCTAGGAACACTGAAGCTTTCTTT	CASSYQRRGSRNTEAFF
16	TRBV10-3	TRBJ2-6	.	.	TGTGCCATCAGTGAGGGCCCCCACTCTGGGGCCAACGTCCTGACTTTC	CAISEGPHSGANVLTF
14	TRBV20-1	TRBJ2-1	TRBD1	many	TGCAGTGCTGCCCCTGGGACAGGGAACAATGAGCAGTTCTTC	CSAAPGTGNNEQFF
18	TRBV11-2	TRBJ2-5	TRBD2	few	TGTGCCAGCAGCTTAGTGTTAGCGGGTACTGTACTACAAGAGACCCAGTACTTC	CASSLVLAGTVLQETQYF
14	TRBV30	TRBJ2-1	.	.	TGTGCCTGGACCGGACTCGCGCTCGGGAATGAGCAGTTCTTC	CAWTGLALGNEQFF
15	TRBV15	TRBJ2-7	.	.	TGTGCCACCAGCATCGATCCGGGACTCGTCTACGAGCAGTACTTC	CATSIDPGLVYEQYF
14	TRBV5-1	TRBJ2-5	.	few	TGCGCCAGCAGCCCTTGGGCGCCCCAAGAGACCCAGTACTTC	CASSPWAPQETQYF
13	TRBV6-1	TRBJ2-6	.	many	TGTGCCAGCAGACCCTCTGGGGCCAACGTCCTGACTTTC	CASRPSGANVLTF
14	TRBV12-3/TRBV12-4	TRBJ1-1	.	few	TGTGCCAGCAGTGGAACGTCCCGCTCTGACCCGGAGAGCTTT	CASSGTSRSDPESF
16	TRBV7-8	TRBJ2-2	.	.	TGTGCCAGCAGCACTCCATGGCGGTTGAACACCGGGGAGCTGTTTTTT	CASSTPWRLNTGELFF
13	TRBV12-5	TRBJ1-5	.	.	TGTGCTAGTGGTCAAGAGGGGAGGGGGCCCCAGCATTTT	CASGQEGRGPQHF
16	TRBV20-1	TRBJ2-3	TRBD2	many	TGCAGTGCTAGAGACGGTGCGGGAGCAGTCACAGATACGCAGTATTTT	CSARDGAGAVTDTQYF
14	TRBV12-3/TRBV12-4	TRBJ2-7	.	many	TGTGCCAGCAGTTTAGGCACTCTCTCCTACGAGCAGTACTTC	CASSLGTLSYEQYF
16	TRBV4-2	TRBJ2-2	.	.	TGTGCCAGCAGCCAAGATTGGCCAGAGAACACCGGGGAGCTGTTTTTT	CASSQDWPENTGELFF
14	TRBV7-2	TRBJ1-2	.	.	TGTGCCAGCAGGGATACGGGAGCGAACTATGGCTACACCTTC	CASRDTGANYGYTF
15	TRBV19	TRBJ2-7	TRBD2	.	TGTGCCAGTAGTCCTCCGGGACTAGGAAGCCACGAGCAGTACTTC	CASSPPGLGSHEQYF
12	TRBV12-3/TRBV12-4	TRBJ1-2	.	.	TGTGCCAGCAGTAGGGCAGGTCGGGGCTACACCTTC	CASSRAGRGYTF
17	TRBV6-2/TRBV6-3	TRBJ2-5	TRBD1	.	TGTGCCAGCAGTTACGTGAGGGGGCTTTTCTCCCAAGAGACCCAGTACTTC	CASSYVRGLFSQETQYF